These 10 T cell receptor beta chains originate from one sample sequenced in a study of post-analysis software for immune sequencing data. Study findings and constraints: Included in a set of roughly 5 TRBV segments more frequent in patients than controls were TRBV5-6, TRBV5-1 and TRBV20-1.

Their antigens remain unidentified. Prepared TCR beta cDNA libraries contained unique molecular identifiers. TCRdb itself ran the PCR reads through MiXCR, one entry per CDR3 protein. The table includes hundreds of thousands of distinct CDR3 sequences, approximately 50% detected once. Sequencing used blood. These receptor sequences come from a girl aged 10-17 years with multiple sclerosis.

The chain links TRBV5-1 to TRBJ2-3, with D possibly matching TRBD1 (5 bases). Trimming stripped 4 bases from V and 2 bases from J, with 14 bases between. The CDR3 contains 15 residues. Germline CDR1 is SGHRS and CDR2 is YFSETQ. The DNA for the CDR3 is TGCGCCAGCAGCCCTAAGTGGGGCACCACAGATACGCAGTATTTT. Translation gives CASSPKWGTTDTQYF.

This clonotype was counted only a few times. This chain uses TRBV5-1 with TRBJ2-7; 9 bases match TRBD1. This CDR3 comprises 12 residues. With 3 bases clipped from V and 10 bases from J, the junction kept 5 bases outside the gene matches. Germline V gene data show CDR1 as SGHRS and CDR2 as YFSETQ. The CDR3 nucleotides are TGCGCCAGCAGCTCCGGGACAGGGAGACAGTACTTC. Protein sequence: CASSSGTGRQYF. Complete variable domain (other parts from reference TRBV5-1 and TRBJ2-7): KAGVTQTPRYLIKTRGQQVTLSCSPISGHRSVSWYQQTPGQGLQFLFEYFSETQRNKGNFPGRFSGRQFSNSRSEMNVSTLELGDSALYLCASSSGTGRQYFGPGTRLTVT.

J is TRBJ2-5 and V is TRBV5-1, with TRBD1 identical over 8 bases. Germline assignment: CDR1 SGHRS and CDR2 YFSETQ. This CDR3 has 14 amino acids. V trimming: 1 base; J trimming: 11 bases; junction bases outside the gene matches: 10. CDR3 region: CASSLTGGQGEQYF. CDR3 nucleotide sequence: TGCGCCAGCAGCTTGACAGGGGGTCAAGGTGAGCAGTACTTC.

The chain uses TRBV3-1 and TRBJ2-3, with D perhaps assigned TRBD1 or TRBD2 (5 bases each). V shed 1 base and J shed 0 bases, with 14 bases lying between them. CDR3 length: 17 residues. Germline assignment: CDR1 LGHDT and CDR2 YNNKEL (reference sequence). CDR3 DNA: TGTGCCAGCAGCCAAGGTATTCCGGGACGGAGCACAGATACGCAGTATTTT. The encoded protein is CASSQGIPGRSTDTQYF.

This clonotype has only one observation. The V and J genes are TRBV29-1 and TRBJ1-1; unclear D gene. The CDR3 runs to 15 residues. V was pared by 2 bases and J by 0 bases, with 13 bases between. Germline V gives CDR1 SQVTM, CDR2 ANQGSEA. CDR3 DNA: TGCAGCGTTGAACCCGACACCCAAATGAACACTGAAGCTTTCTTT. This gives the protein CSVEPDTQMNTEAFF.

V and J are TRBV5-6 and TRBJ2-1, with 8 positions matching TRBD1. CDR1 is SGHDT, CDR2 YYEEEE, per germline. The trim removed 6 bases at V and 2 bases at J, leaving 19 bases unmatched. This CDR3 has 19 residues. The CDR3 is CASILRWGRGRIPYNEQFF. CDR3 nucleotide sequence: TGTGCCAGCATTCTTCGCTGGGGCAGGGGGCGGATCCCCTACAATGAGCAGTTCTTC. Supplemented by reference TRBV5-6 and TRBJ2-1, the full variable domain reads DAGVTQSPTHLIKTRGQQVTLRCSPKSGHDTVSWYQQALGQGPQFIFQYYEEEERQRGNFPDRFSGHQFPNYSSELNVNALLLGDSALYLCASILRWGRGRIPYNEQFFGPGTRLTVL.

The chain combines TRBV28 with TRBJ2-4; the match to TRBD1 covers 8 bases. CDR1 and CDR2 from the germline V gene are MDHEN and SYDVKM. CDR3 size: 17 residues. After removal of 5 bases from V and 2 bases from J, the junction contained 11 bases not matched to a gene. Here the CDR3 DNA reads TGTGCCAGCAGTCGTCTCCCAGGGGGCACGACCAAAAACATTCAGTACTTC. Translating it yields CASSRLPGGTTKNIQYF.

The chain carries TRBV12-3 or TRBV12-4 and TRBJ2-7; 10 bases fit TRBD2. Trimming cost V 5 bases and J 6 bases; bases outside gene matches: 10. The CDR3 is 15 amino acids. The chain's CDR3 is CASSRGLAATGEQYF. DNA for the CDR3: TGTGCCAGCAGTCGAGGACTAGCGGCAACCGGCGAGCAGTACTTC.

The V and J genes are TRBV10-3 and TRBJ2-3; 15 bases agree with TRBD2. Germline V gives CDR1 ENHRY, CDR2 SYGVKD. The CDR3 runs 16 residues. V shed 8 bases, J shed 3 bases, and the junction held 6 bases outside the gene matches. For the CDR3, the DNA is TGTGCCATCGCAGCGGGGACTAGCGGGGGGACAGATACGCAGTATTTT. It specifies CAIAAGTSGGTDTQYF.

The genes are TRBV2 and TRBJ2-1; the D is unclear. The CDR3 has 15 residues. Trimming pared 1 base from V and 6 bases from J, leaving 13 bases between. CDR1 and CDR2 from the germline V gene are SNHLY and FYNNEI. The CDR3 DNA reads TGTGCCAGCAGTGAAGGTTCGGGCCGCCCCAATGAGCAGTTCTTC. Translating gives CASSEGSGRPNEQFF.